These T cell receptor beta chains were read from a single sample in a study of blood T cell repertoires in COVID-19. Sequencing used immunoSEQ multiplex PCR; TCRdb keeps in-frame clones, though not all of them. The sample holds 150,000 or so clones; around 83% are singletons and the top ten take about 31%. The sample taken for sequencing was peripheral blood. The source of these receptors is a woman in her sixties or seventies with acute or convalescent COVID-19. Both conserved end residues are part of each CDR3. The order of the fields is CDR3 protein, CDR3 DNA, V gene, J gene, D gene, clone size. The D gene is left open where the match is weak. Only some rows state a clone size, as once, few, many or a class for expanded clones.

CDR3 protein: CASRELAATDTQYF
CDR3 DNA: TGTGCCAGTAGGGAGCTAGCGGCCACAGATACGCAGTATTTT
V gene: TRBV19
J gene: TRBJ2-3
D gene: TRBD2
clone size: NA

CDR3 protein: CASRGYRGTPLHF
CDR3 DNA: TGTGCCAGCAGGGGATACAGGGGCACACCCCTCCACTTT
V gene: TRBV7-8
J gene: TRBJ1-6
D gene: TRBD1
clone size: NA

CDR3 protein: CAINQGVNSPLHF
CDR3 DNA: TGCGCCATCAACCAGGGGGTTAATTCACCCCTCCACTTT
V gene: TRBV10-1
J gene: TRBJ1-6
D gene: TRBD1
clone size: once

CDR3 protein: CAWRDRERHGYTF
CDR3 DNA: TGTGCCTGGCGGGACAGGGAAAGGCATGGCTACACCTTC
V gene: TRBV30
J gene: TRBJ1-2
D gene: TRBD1
clone size: NA

CDR3 protein: CATGRGPVVEQFF
CDR3 DNA: TGTGCCACCGGGCGGGGCCCTGTTGTTGAGCAGTTCTTC
V gene: TRBV24-1
J gene: TRBJ2-1
D gene: NA
clone size: NA

CDR3 protein: CASSQSVGQGDGYTF
CDR3 DNA: TGTGCCAGCAGCCAATCTGTCGGACAGGGGGACGGCTACACCTTC
V gene: TRBV3-1/TRBV3-2
J gene: TRBJ1-2
D gene: TRBD1
clone size: NA

CDR3 protein: CASSQGSSFLTF
CDR3 DNA: TGTGCCAGCAGCCAGGGGAGTTCCTTTCTCACCTTC
V gene: TRBV3-1/TRBV3-2
J gene: TRBJ1-2
D gene: NA
clone size: once

CDR3 protein: CASSQGDKVGDTQYF
CDR3 DNA: TGTGCCAGCAGCCAAGGGGACAAGGTAGGGGATACGCAGTATTTT
V gene: TRBV4-2
J gene: TRBJ2-3
D gene: NA
clone size: NA

CDR3 protein: CASSPSGGTGSYNEQFF
CDR3 DNA: TGTGCCAGCAGCCCTTCGGGGGGGACTGGATCTTACAATGAGCAGTTCTTC
V gene: TRBV7-3
J gene: TRBJ2-1
D gene: TRBD2
clone size: few

CDR3 protein: CASSPMGRNEQFF
CDR3 DNA: TGTGCCAGCTCACCAATGGGCCGCAATGAGCAGTTCTTC
V gene: TRBV18
J gene: TRBJ2-1
D gene: NA
clone size: NA

CDR3 protein: CASRTGEPEQFF
CDR3 DNA: TGTGCCAGCAGAACAGGGGAACCTGAGCAGTTCTTC
V gene: TRBV7-9
J gene: TRBJ2-1
D gene: TRBD1
clone size: once

CDR3 protein: CASSLEGLRTDTQYF
CDR3 DNA: TGTGCCAGCAGCCTAGAGGGGCTGCGCACAGATACGCAGTATTTT
V gene: TRBV7-2
J gene: TRBJ2-3
D gene: NA
clone size: NA

CDR3 protein: CASSYSKWGPTGELFF
CDR3 DNA: TGTGCCAGCAGTTACTCGAAGTGGGGGCCCACCGGGGAGCTGTTTTTT
V gene: TRBV6-5
J gene: TRBJ2-2
D gene: NA
clone size: NA

CDR3 protein: CASSLGGGGYGYTF
CDR3 DNA: TGTGCCAGCAGCCTTGGGGGCGGAGGATATGGCTACACCTTC
V gene: TRBV7-9
J gene: TRBJ1-2
D gene: NA
clone size: NA

CDR3 protein: CASSPGSVPHGYTF
CDR3 DNA: TGTGCCAGTAGTCCGGGGTCGGTACCTCATGGCTACACCTTC
V gene: TRBV19
J gene: TRBJ1-2
D gene: NA
clone size: NA

CDR3 protein: CASRGAGGRAQYF
CDR3 DNA: TGTGCCAGCAGGGGAGCGGGGGGGCGTGCGCAGTATTTT
V gene: TRBV12-3/TRBV12-4
J gene: TRBJ2-3
D gene: TRBD2
clone size: few

CDR3 protein: CASSQDKGRHTF
CDR3 DNA: TGTGCCAGCAGCCAAGATAAGGGGCGACACACCTTC
V gene: TRBV3-1/TRBV3-2
J gene: TRBJ1-2
D gene: NA
clone size: NA

CDR3 protein: CASSPGNNQPQHF
CDR3 DNA: TGTGCCAGCAGTCCAGGGAACAATCAGCCCCAGCATTTT
V gene: TRBV4-2
J gene: TRBJ1-5
D gene: NA
clone size: NA

CDR3 protein: CASSLEGAVNTEAFF
CDR3 DNA: TGCGCCAGCAGCTTGGAGGGGGCAGTGAACACTGAAGCTTTCTTT
V gene: TRBV5-1
J gene: TRBJ1-1
D gene: TRBD1
clone size: few

CDR3 protein: CASSDMDQPQHF
CDR3 DNA: TGTGCCAGTAGTGACATGGATCAGCCCCAGCATTTT
V gene: TRBV19
J gene: TRBJ1-5
D gene: NA
clone size: NA

CDR3 protein: CATSTSGVRGGYTF
CDR3 DNA: TGTGCCACCTCAACCTCCGGGGTCCGGGGTGGCTACACCTTC
V gene: TRBV24-1
J gene: TRBJ1-2
D gene: NA
clone size: NA

CDR3 protein: CASSHDGGLAKNIQYF
CDR3 DNA: TGTGCCAGCAGCCATGATGGGGGCTTAGCCAAAAACATTCAGTACTTC
V gene: TRBV3-1/TRBV3-2
J gene: TRBJ2-4
D gene: NA
clone size: NA